The 2 T cell receptor beta chains in this list originate from one sample, sequenced in a study of T cell repertoires in cytomegalovirus infection. For these receptors, no antigen is known. TCRdb ran MiXCR on the reads and lists one entry per CDR3 protein. The sample includes roughly 120,000 distinct CDR3 sequences, 10% seen only once; the top ten take around a third. The sample comprised PBMCs, sequenced either directly or after in vitro stimulation (not recorded which). The receptor set was obtained from a human donor in good health (CMV status not recorded). Some clones in this sample may be carry-over from other donors' samples.

At least ten counts were recorded for this clonotype. J is TRBJ1-2 and V is TRBV4-2; TRBD1 matches 7 bases. V dropped 2 bases and J dropped 5; count of bases not matched to a gene: 11. This CDR3 contains 16 residues. The germline V gene encodes CDR1 LGHNA and CDR2 YNFKEQ. CDR3 residues: CASSQLTADREYGYTF. The CDR3 DNA sequence: TGTGCCAGCAGCCAACTAACTGCAGACAGGGAGTATGGCTACACCTTC.

The rearrangement uses TRBV7-3 and TRBJ2-5; no reliable D call. V was shortened by 5 bases and J by 0 bases, with 10 bases between the two germline ends. The germline V gene encodes CDR1 SGHTA and CDR2 FQGTGA. CDR3 length equals 14 residues. This CDR3 is CASSPPEYQETQYF. The CDR3 DNA reads as TGTGCCAGCAGCCCTCCGGAGTACCAAGAGACCCAGTACTTC.